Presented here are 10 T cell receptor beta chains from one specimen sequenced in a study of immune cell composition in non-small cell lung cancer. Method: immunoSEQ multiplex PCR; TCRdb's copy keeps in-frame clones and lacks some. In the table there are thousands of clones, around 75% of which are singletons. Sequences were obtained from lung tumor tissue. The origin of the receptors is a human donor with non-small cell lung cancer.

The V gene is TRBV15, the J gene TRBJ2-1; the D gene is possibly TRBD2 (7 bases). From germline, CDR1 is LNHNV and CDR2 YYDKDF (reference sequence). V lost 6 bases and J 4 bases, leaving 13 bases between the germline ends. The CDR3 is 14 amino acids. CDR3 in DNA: TGTGCCACCAGAAGGGGGGGGCCATACAATGAGCAGTTCTTC. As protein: CATRRGGPYNEQFF. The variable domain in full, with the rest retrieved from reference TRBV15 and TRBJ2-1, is DAMVIQNPRYQVTQFGKPVTLSCSQTLNHNVMYWYQQKSSQAPKLLFHYYDKDFNNEADTPDNFQSRRPNTSFCFLDIRSPGLGDTAMYLCATRRGGPYNEQFFGPGTRLTVL.

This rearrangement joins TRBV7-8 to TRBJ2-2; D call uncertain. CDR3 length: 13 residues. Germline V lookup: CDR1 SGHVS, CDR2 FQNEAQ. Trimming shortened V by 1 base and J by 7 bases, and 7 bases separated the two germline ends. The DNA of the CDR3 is TGTGCCAGCAGCTTAGATTTCGGCGGGGAGCTGTTTTTT. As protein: CASSLDFGGELFF.

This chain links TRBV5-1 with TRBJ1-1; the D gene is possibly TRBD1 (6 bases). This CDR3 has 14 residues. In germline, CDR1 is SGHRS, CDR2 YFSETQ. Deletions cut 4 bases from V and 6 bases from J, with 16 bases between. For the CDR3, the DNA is TGCGCCAGCAGCCCAGCGAGGGGGGGGGCTGAAGCTTTCTTT. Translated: CASSPARGGAEAFF. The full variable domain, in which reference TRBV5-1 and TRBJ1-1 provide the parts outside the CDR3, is KAGVTQTPRYLIKTRGQQVTLSCSPISGHRSVSWYQQTPGQGLQFLFEYFSETQRNKGNFPGRFSGRQFSNSRSEMNVSTLELGDSALYLCASSPARGGAEAFFGQGTRLTVV.

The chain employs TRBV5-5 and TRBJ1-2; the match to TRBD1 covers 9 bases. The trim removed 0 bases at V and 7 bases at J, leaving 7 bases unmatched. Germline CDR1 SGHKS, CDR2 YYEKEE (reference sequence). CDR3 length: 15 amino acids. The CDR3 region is CASSLDPGTGFGYTF. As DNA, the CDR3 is TGTGCCAGCAGCTTGGACCCTGGGACAGGGTTTGGCTACACCTTC.

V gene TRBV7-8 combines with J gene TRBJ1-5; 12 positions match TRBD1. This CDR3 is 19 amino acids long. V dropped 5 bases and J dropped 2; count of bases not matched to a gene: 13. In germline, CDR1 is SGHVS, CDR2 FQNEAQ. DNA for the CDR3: TGTGCCAGCAGCCGGGGGGGACAGGGGGCCGATCGGCGCAATCAGCCCCAGCATTTT. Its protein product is CASSRGGQGADRRNQPQHF.

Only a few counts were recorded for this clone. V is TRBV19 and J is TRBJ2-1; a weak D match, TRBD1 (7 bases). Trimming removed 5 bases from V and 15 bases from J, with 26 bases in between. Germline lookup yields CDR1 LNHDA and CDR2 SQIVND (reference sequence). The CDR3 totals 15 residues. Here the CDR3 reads CASSPRETGLSGSFF. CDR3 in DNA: TGTGCCAGTAGTCCCCGGGAGACAGGGCTATCAGGATCGTTCTTC.

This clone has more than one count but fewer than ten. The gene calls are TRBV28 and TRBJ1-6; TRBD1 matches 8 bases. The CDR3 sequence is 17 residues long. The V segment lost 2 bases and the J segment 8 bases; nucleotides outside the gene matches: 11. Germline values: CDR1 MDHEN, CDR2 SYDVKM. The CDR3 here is CASSLRQGAGRDSPLHF. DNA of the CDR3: TGTGCCAGCAGTTTACGCCAGGGGGCGGGGAGGGATTCACCCCTCCACTTT.

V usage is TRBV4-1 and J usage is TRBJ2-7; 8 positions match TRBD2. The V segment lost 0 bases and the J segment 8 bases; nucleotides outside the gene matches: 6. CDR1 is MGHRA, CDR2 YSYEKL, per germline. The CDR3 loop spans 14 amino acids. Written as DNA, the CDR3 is TGCGCCAGCAGCCAAGATCTGGGACTAGTCCAGCAGTACTTC. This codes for CASSQDLGLVQQYF.

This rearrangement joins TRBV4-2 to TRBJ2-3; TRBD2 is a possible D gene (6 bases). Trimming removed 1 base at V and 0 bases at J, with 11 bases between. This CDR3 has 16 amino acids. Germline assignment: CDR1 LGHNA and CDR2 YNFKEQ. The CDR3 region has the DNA TGTGCCAGCAGCCAAGTTTCTAGCGCGAGCACAGATACGCAGTATTTT. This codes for CASSQVSSASTDTQYF.

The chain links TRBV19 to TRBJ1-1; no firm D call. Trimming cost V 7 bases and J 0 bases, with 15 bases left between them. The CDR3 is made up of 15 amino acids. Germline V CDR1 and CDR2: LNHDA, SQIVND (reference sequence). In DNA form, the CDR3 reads TGTGCCAGTAAGGTTCGGCAGACTATGAACACTGAAGCTTTCTTT. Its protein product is CASKVRQTMNTEAFF.